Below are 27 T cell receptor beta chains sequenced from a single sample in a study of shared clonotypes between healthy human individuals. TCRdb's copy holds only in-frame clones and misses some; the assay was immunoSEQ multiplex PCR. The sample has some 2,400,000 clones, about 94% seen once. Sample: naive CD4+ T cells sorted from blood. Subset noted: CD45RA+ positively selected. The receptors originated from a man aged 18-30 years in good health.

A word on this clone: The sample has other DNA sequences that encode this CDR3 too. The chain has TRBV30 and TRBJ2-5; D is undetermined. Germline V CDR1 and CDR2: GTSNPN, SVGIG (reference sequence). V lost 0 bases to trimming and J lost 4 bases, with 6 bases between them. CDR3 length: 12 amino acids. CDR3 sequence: CAWSVWGETQYF. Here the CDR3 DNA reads TGTGCCTGGAGTGTGTGGGGAGAGACCCAGTACTTC. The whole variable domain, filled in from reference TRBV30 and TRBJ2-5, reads SQTIHQWPATLVQPVGSPLSLECTVEGTSNPNLYWYRQAAGRGLQLLFYSVGIGQISSEVPQNLSASRPQDRQFILSSKKLLLSDSGFYLCAWSVWGETQYFGPGTRLLVL.

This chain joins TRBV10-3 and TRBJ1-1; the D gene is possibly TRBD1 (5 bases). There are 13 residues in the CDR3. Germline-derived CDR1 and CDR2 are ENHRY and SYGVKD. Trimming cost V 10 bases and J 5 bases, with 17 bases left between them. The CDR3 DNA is TGTGCCACCATGGACCGGGGGACTACTGAAGCTTTCTTT. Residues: CATMDRGTTEAFF.

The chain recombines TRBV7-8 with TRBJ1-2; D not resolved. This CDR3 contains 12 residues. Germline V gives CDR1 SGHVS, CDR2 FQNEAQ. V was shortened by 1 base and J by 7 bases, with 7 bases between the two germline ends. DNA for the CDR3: TGTGCCAGCAGCTTAGTGGGGAGTGGCTACACCTTC. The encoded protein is CASSLVGSGYTF.

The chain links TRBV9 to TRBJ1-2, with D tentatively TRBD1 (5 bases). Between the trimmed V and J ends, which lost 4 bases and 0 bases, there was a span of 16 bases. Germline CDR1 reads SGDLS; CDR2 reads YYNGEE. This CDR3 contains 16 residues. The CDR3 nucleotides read TGTGCCAGCAGCTCCCTGACAGAGATGACTAACTATGGCTACACCTTC. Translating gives CASSSLTEMTNYGYTF.

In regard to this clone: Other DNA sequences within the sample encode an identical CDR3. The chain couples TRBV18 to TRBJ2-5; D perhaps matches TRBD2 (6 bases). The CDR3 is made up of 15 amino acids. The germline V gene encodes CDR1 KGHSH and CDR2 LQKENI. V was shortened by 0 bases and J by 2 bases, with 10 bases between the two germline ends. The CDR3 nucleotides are TGTGCCAGCTCACCACCCGGGAGACAACAAGAGACCCAGTACTTC. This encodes CASSPPGRQQETQYF.

The CDR3 loop is CASSSRDRGRPGELFF. The CDR3 DNA reads as TGTGCCAGCAGTTCCCGGGACAGGGGACGACCCGGGGAGCTGTTTTTT. V and J are TRBV6-5 and TRBJ2-2; 10 bases match TRBD1. Germline V gene data show CDR1 as MNHEY and CDR2 as SVGAGI. With V trimmed by 4 bases and J by 6 bases, 8 bases remained unmatched. The CDR3 has 16 amino acids.

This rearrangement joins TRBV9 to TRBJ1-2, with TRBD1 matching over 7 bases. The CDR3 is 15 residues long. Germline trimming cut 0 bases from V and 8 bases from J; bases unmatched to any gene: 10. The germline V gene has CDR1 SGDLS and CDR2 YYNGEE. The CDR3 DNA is TGTGCCAGCAGCGTAGAGGTGACAGGGTTGGCGGGCTACACCTTC. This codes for CASSVEVTGLAGYTF.

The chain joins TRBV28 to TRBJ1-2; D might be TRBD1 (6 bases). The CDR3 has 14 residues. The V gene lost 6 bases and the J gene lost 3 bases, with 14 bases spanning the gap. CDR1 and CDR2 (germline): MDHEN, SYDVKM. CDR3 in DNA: TGTGCCAGCAGGCCCTACGGGGGCGACTATGGCTACACCTTC. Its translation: CASRPYGGDYGYTF.

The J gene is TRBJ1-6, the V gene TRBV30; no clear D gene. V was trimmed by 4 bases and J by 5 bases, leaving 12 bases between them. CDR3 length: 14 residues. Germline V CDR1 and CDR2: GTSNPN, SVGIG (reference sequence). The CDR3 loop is CAWNLDPNNSPLHF. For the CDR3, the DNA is TGTGCCTGGAATTTGGACCCCAATAATTCACCCCTCCACTTT.

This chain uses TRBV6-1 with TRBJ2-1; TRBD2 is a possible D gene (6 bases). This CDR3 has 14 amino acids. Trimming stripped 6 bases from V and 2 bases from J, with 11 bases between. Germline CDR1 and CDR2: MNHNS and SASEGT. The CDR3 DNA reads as TGTGCCAGCAGGCCGGGAGAGGCCTACAATGAGCAGTTCTTC. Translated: CASRPGEAYNEQFF.

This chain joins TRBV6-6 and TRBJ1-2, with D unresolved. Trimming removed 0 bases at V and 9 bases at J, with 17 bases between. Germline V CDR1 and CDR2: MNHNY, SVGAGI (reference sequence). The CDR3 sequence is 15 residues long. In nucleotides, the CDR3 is TGTGCCAGCAGTTACTCGAGGTTAGACGCGATAAGCTACACCTTC. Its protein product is CASSYSRLDAISYTF.

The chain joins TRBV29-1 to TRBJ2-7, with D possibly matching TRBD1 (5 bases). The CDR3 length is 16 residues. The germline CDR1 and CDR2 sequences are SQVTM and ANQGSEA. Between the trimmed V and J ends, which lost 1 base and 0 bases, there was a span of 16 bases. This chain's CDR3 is CSVEVMKGFYSYEQYF. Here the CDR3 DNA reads TGCAGCGTTGAAGTTATGAAGGGGTTCTACTCCTACGAGCAGTACTTC.

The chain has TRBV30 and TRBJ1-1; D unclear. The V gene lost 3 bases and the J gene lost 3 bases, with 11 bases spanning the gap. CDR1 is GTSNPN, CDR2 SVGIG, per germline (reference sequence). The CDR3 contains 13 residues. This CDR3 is CAWRLSLDTEAFF. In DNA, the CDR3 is TGTGCCTGGAGACTAAGCCTGGACACTGAAGCTTTCTTT.

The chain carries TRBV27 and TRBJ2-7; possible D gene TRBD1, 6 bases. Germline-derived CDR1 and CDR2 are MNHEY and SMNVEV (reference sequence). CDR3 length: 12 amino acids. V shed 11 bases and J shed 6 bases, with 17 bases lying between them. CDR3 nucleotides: TGTGCCGCCAAGGCCAGAGGGGGCGAGCAGTACTTC. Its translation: CAAKARGGEQYF.

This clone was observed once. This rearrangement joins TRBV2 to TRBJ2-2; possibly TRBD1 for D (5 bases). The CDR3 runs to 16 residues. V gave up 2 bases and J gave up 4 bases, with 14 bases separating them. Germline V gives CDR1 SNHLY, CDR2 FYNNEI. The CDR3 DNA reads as TGTGCCAGCAGTGAACGCGGCAGGGTGGGCACCGGGGAGCTGTTTTTT. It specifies CASSERGRVGTGELFF.

The CDR3 loop is CASRQQGANAGANVLTF. The DNA of the CDR3 is TGTGCCAGCAGGCAACAGGGGGCGAATGCCGGGGCCAACGTCCTGACTTTC. The chain couples TRBV2 to TRBJ2-6, with 9 bases lining up with TRBD1. This CDR3 is built from 17 residues. Germline assignment: CDR1 SNHLY and CDR2 FYNNEI. V dropped 6 bases and J dropped 4; count of bases not matched to a gene: 10.

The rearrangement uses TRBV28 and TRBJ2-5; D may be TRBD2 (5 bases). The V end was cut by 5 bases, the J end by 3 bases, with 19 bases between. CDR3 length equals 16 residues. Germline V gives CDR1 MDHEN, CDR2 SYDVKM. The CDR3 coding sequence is TGTGCCAGCAGTCCCCTGAGGGATGGGTTGAAAGAGACCCAGTACTTC. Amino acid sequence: CASSPLRDGLKETQYF.

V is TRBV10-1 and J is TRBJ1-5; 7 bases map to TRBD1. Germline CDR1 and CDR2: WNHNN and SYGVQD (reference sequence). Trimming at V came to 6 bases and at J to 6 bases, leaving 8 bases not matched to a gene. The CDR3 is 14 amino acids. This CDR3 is CASSQTGTGQPQHF. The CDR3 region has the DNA TGCGCCAGCAGCCAGACAGGGACCGGTCAGCCCCAGCATTTT.

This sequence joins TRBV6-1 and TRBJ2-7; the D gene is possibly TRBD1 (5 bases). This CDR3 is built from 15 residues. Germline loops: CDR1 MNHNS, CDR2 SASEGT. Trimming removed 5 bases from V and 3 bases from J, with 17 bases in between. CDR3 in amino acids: CASSPTGDWDYEQYF. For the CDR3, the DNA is TGTGCCAGCAGTCCTACAGGCGATTGGGACTACGAGCAGTACTTC.

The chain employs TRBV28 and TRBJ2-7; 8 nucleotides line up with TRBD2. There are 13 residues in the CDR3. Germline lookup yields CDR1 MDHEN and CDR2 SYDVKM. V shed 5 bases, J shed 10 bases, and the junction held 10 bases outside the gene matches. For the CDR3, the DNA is TGTGCCAGCAGTCTCCGAGGACTAGCTCATCAGTACTTC. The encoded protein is CASSLRGLAHQYF.

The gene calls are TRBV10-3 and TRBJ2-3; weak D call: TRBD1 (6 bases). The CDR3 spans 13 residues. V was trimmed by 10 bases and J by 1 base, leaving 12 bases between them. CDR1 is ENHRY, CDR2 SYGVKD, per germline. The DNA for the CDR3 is TGTGCCACCTATGAGGGGGGCACAGATACGCAGTATTTT. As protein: CATYEGGTDTQYF.

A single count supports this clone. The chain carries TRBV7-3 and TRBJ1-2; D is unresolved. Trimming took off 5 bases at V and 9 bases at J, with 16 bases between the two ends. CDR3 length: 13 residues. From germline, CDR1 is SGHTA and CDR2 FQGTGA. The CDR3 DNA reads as TGTGCCAGCAGCCTACACCCGACCCAGAGCTACACCTTC. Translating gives CASSLHPTQSYTF.

The CDR3 sequence: CASSPGLPGDEQFF. CDR3 nucleotides: TGTGCCAGCAGCCCTGGCCTCCCGGGGGATGAGCAGTTCTTC. The rearrangement links TRBV7-9 to TRBJ2-1; D might be TRBD2 (6 bases). Per the germline V gene, CDR1 is SEHNR and CDR2 is FQNEAQ (reference sequence). This CDR3 region has 14 residues. V lost 5 bases and J 8 bases, leaving 16 bases between the germline ends.

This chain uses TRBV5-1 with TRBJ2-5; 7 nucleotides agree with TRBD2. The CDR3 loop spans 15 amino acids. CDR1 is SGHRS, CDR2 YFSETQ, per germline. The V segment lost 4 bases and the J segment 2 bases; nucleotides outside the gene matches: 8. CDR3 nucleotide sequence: TGCGCCAGCAGCGTTGGGCCTAGCGGACAAGAGACCCAGTACTTC. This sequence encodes CASSVGPSGQETQYF. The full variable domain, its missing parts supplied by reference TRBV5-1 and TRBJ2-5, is KAGVTQTPRYLIKTRGQQVTLSCSPISGHRSVSWYQQTPGQGLQFLFEYFSETQRNKGNFPGRFSGRQFSNSRSEMNVSTLELGDSALYLCASSVGPSGQETQYFGPGTRLLVL.

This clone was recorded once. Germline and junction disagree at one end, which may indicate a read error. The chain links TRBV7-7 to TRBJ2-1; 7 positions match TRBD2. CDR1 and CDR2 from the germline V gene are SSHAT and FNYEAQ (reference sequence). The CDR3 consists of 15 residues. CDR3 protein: CASSREGGSTGEQFF. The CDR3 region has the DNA TGTGCTAGCAGCCGAGAGGGCGGGAGCACGGGTGAGCAGTTCTTC.

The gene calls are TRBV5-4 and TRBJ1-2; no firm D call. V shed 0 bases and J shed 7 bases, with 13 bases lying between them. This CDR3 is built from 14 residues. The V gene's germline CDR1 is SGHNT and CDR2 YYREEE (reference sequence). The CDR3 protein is CASSLGGTSGGYTF. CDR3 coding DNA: TGTGCCAGCAGCTTGGGTGGAACCAGTGGTGGCTACACCTTC.

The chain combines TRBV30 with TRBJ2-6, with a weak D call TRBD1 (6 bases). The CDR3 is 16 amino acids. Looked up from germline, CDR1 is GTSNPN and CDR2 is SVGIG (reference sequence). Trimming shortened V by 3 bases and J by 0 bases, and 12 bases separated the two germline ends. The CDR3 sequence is CAWSRGQVSGANVLTF. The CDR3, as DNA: TGTGCCTGGAGCAGGGGACAAGTCTCTGGGGCCAACGTCCTGACTTTC.